A selection of T cell receptor beta chains follows, all from one sample in a study of PD-1 blockade in classical Hodgkin lymphoma. Sequencing used immunoSEQ multiplex PCR; TCRdb keeps in-frame clones, though not all of them. The sample includes 110,000 or so clones, more than 70% of them seen just once. Sequenced here: peripheral blood mononuclear cells (PBMCs), sampled before the fourth cycle of nivolumab. The source of these receptors is a human donor with classical Hodgkin lymphoma. The CDR3 runs from the conserved cysteine through the conserved F or W. D genes are given only for firm matches. Not every row has a clone size; where given, it reads once, few, many or a size class.

J gene	V gene	clone size	D gene	CDR3 protein	CDR3 DNA
TRBJ2-3	TRBV30	.	TRBD1	CASSARGIDTQYF	TGTGCCAGTAGTGCCAGGGGGATAGATACGCAGTATTTT
TRBJ1-1	TRBV19	once	.	CASYRREAFF	TGTGCCAGTTACAGGCGCGAAGCTTTCTTT
TRBJ1-1	TRBV18	.	TRBD1	CASSQDRGRETEAFF	TGTGCCAGCTCCCAAGACAGGGGGCGGGAGACTGAAGCTTTCTTT
TRBJ1-3	TRBV19	.	.	CASSMSGRGNTIYF	TGTGCCAGTAGTATGTCAGGGCGCGGAAACACCATATATTTT
TRBJ2-7	TRBV7-2	.	.	CASSFREFAYEQYF	TGTGCCAGCAGTTTCCGGGAGTTCGCCTACGAGCAGTACTTC
TRBJ2-2	TRBV11-3	.	.	CASSFEGSGELFF	TGTGCCAGCAGCTTTGAGGGCTCCGGGGAGCTGTTTTTT
TRBJ2-5	TRBV30	.	.	CAWNPGSQETQYF	TGTGCCTGGAACCCTGGGTCCCAAGAGACCCAGTACTTC
TRBJ2-1	TRBV5-4	.	.	CASSSGRISYNEQFF	TGTGCCAGCAGCTCGGGACGTATCTCCTACAATGAGCAGTTCTTC
TRBJ2-3	TRBV27	.	TRBD1	CASRRQGQRDTQYF	TGTGCCAGCCGACGACAGGGTCAAAGGGATACGCAGTATTTT
TRBJ2-7	TRBV28	.	.	CASSFGTGTDLFYEQYF	TGTGCCAGCAGTTTCGGGACCGGGACCGATCTTTTCTACGAGCAGTACTTC
TRBJ2-7	TRBV6-5	.	.	CASSPGTYYEQYF	TGTGCCAGCAGCCCCGGGACATACTACGAGCAGTACTTC
TRBJ1-1	TRBV7-8	.	.	CASSPRDMNTEAFF	TGTGCCAGCAGCCCCAGAGACATGAACACTGAAGCTTTCTTT
TRBJ2-5	TRBV11-2	.	.	CASSLMTGTQETQYF	TGTGCCAGCAGCTTAATGACAGGGACTCAAGAGACCCAGTACTTC
TRBJ2-7	TRBV11-2	.	TRBD2	CASSLSGSGASYEQYF	TGTGCCAGCAGCCTATCGGGTAGCGGGGCCTCCTACGAGCAGTACTTC
TRBJ2-7	TRBV10-3	.	TRBD1	CAIRDTGTGALEQYF	TGTGCCATCAGAGATACCGGGACAGGCGCCTTGGAGCAGTACTTC
TRBJ2-5	TRBV30	.	.	CAWSVLPQETQYF	TGTGCCTGGAGTGTTTTACCCCAAGAGACCCAGTACTTC
TRBJ2-2	TRBV2	.	.	CASSELRVADTGELFF	TGTGCCAGCAGTGAATTAAGAGTAGCTGACACCGGGGAGCTGTTTTTT
TRBJ2-7	TRBV13	.	TRBD2	CASSQIFSGSPYEQYF	TGTGCCAGCAGCCAGATCTTTAGCGGGAGTCCGTACGAGCAGTACTTC
TRBJ2-3	TRBV10-3	.	TRBD1	CAISGTGEKDTQYF	TGTGCCATCAGTGGGACAGGGGAAAAAGATACGCAGTATTTT
TRBJ1-2	TRBV10-3	few	TRBD1	CAISERPGQGALGYTF	TGTGCCATCAGTGAGCGACCGGGACAGGGGGCATTGGGCTACACCTTC
TRBJ2-1	TRBV6-1	.	TRBD2	CASTMGGGYNEQFF	TGTGCCAGCACTATGGGGGGGGGCTACAATGAGCAGTTCTTC